One sample yielded the 15 T cell receptor beta chains listed below, sequenced in a study of cytomegalovirus exposure and HLA in healthy donors. Use of 60 Vbeta and 13 Jbeta primers characterized the PCR. Method: immunoSEQ multiplex PCR; TCRdb's copy keeps in-frame clones and lacks some. Of under 150,000 clones in the sample, around 81% were seen once. Sequencing was carried out using PBMCs. The receptors originated from a woman between 45 and 60 years old in good health and CMV-seronegative.

The genes are TRBV10-3 and TRBJ2-2; D may be TRBD1 (5 bases). This CDR3 has 15 residues. Trimming pared 8 bases from V and 1 base from J, leaving 14 bases between. The germline CDR1 and CDR2 sequences are ENHRY and SYGVKD. The DNA for the CDR3 is TGTGCCATCGGAGCCTTTGGACAGAACACCGGGGAGCTGTTTTTT. Protein: CAIGAFGQNTGELFF.

Concerning this clone itself: Germline and junction disagree at one end, which may indicate a read error. The chain is built from TRBV5-1 and TRBJ2-1; TRBD2 matches at 9 bases. The CDR3 covers 16 residues. The germline V gene encodes CDR1 SGHRS and CDR2 YFSETQ. CDR3 sequence (DNA): TGCACCAGCGGTCCAGAGGGGCTAGCGGGGAGCAATGAGCAGTTCTTC. Translating gives CTSGPEGLAGSNEQFF.

The chain is built from TRBV11-1 and TRBJ2-1, with 9 positions matching TRBD2. Germline loops: CDR1 SGHAT, CDR2 FQDESV (reference sequence). J was trimmed by 12 bases and V by 3 bases; bases with no gene match: 9. This CDR3 contains 14 residues. The chain's CDR3 is CASSFAGGEWGQFF. The CDR3 region has the DNA TGTGCCAGCAGCTTTGCGGGAGGGGAATGGGGGCAGTTCTTC.

This clone was picked up a small number of times. V is TRBV9 and J is TRBJ1-2; D gene uncertain. Germline CDR1 SGDLS, CDR2 YYNGEE. The CDR3 contains 14 residues. With 0 bases removed from V and 4 bases from J, the gap between germline ends came to 10 bases. CDR3 loop: CASSVEEGPYGYTF. The DNA for the CDR3 is TGTGCCAGCAGCGTAGAGGAGGGCCCCTATGGCTACACCTTC.

J is TRBJ2-3 and V is TRBV19, with 8 bases fitting TRBD2. Germline assignment: CDR1 LNHDA and CDR2 SQIVND (reference sequence). J was trimmed by 0 bases and V by 1 base; bases with no gene match: 0. The length of the CDR3 is 15 residues. The CDR3 protein is CASSIGGRSTDTQYF. CDR3 nucleotide sequence: TGTGCCAGTAGTATAGGCGGGAGGAGCACAGATACGCAGTATTTT.

In this sample, this clone turned up once. The chain carries TRBV7-8 and TRBJ1-1; D is perhaps TRBD1 (6 bases). Germline values: CDR1 SGHVS, CDR2 FQNEAQ. The CDR3 sequence is 16 residues long. V was shortened by 5 bases and J by 0 bases, with 16 bases between the two germline ends. Here the CDR3 reads CASSPRPDRMNTEAFF. The DNA of the CDR3 is TGTGCCAGCAGCCCTCGCCCCGACAGGATGAACACTGAAGCTTTCTTT.

V is TRBV15 and J is TRBJ2-3; 8 bases agree with TRBD1. The J segment lost 4 bases and the V segment lost 1 base, leaving 4 bases of the junction unmatched. Germline V CDR1 and CDR2: LNHNV, YYDKDF (reference sequence). This CDR3 region has 15 residues. This chain's CDR3 is CATSRAAGGADTQYF. The CDR3 DNA sequence: TGTGCCACCAGCAGAGCCGCAGGGGGCGCAGATACGCAGTATTTT. The full variable domain, in which reference TRBV15 and TRBJ2-3 provide the parts outside the CDR3, is DAMVIQNPRYQVTQFGKPVTLSCSQTLNHNVMYWYQQKSSQAPKLLFHYYDKDFNNEADTPDNFQSRRPNTSFCFLDIRSPGLGDTAMYLCATSRAAGGADTQYFGPGTRLTVL.

This chain links TRBV7-8 with TRBJ2-7; no definite D call. From germline, CDR1 is SGHVS and CDR2 FQNEAQ. With 1 base removed from V and 2 bases from J, the gap between germline ends came to 9 bases. There are 14 residues in the CDR3. This CDR3 reads CASSLGRVAYEQYF. CDR3 nucleotides: TGTGCCAGCAGCTTAGGGAGAGTCGCCTACGAGCAGTACTTC.

This clone was seen only a few times. The V call is TRBV5-1, the J call TRBJ2-3; D remains ambiguous. Between the trimmed V and J ends, which lost 4 bases and 4 bases, there was a span of 13 bases. CDR3 size: 14 residues. The germline V gene encodes CDR1 SGHRS and CDR2 YFSETQ. The CDR3 bases are TGCGCCAGCAGCCACCTTAGAGATCCAGATACGCAGTATTTT. Encoded protein: CASSHLRDPDTQYF.

CDR3 DNA: TGTGCCAGCAGAGCGGGACCCAACACCGGGGAGCTGTTTTTT. Its translation: CASRAGPNTGELFF. The chain uses TRBV2 and TRBJ2-2; 7 nucleotides match TRBD2. Trimming cost V 6 bases and J 2 bases; bases outside gene matches: 3. Germline CDR1 SNHLY, CDR2 FYNNEI. This CDR3 is 14 amino acids long.

V is TRBV10-3 and J is TRBJ1-2; 7 bases fit TRBD1. CDR3 length: 16 amino acids. V shed 3 bases and J 0 bases; nucleotides not matched to a gene: 7. The V gene's germline CDR1 is ENHRY and CDR2 SYGVKD. The CDR3 DNA follows: TGTGCCATCAGTGACCCAGGACAGGCTCCTAACTATGGCTACACCTTC. Its protein product is CAISDPGQAPNYGYTF.

The gene calls are TRBV27 and TRBJ2-2; TRBD1 aligns across 9 bases. Germline V CDR1 and CDR2: MNHEY, SMNVEV (reference sequence). CDR3 length: 19 amino acids. Trimming cost V 3 bases and J 1 base; bases outside gene matches: 12. For the CDR3, the DNA is TGTGCCAGCAGTTTTCGGACAGGGGTAAGGTCCCTGAACACCGGGGAGCTGTTTTTT. This gives the protein CASSFRTGVRSLNTGELFF.

The chain joins TRBV6-5 to TRBJ1-5; 9 bases line up with TRBD1. The germline V gene encodes CDR1 MNHEY and CDR2 SVGAGI. The CDR3 loop spans 16 amino acids. J gave up 7 bases and V 4 bases, and 11 bases lay outside the gene matches. CDR3 protein: CASSSSTGTGWQPQHF. CDR3 coding DNA: TGTGCCAGCAGTTCTAGTACCGGGACAGGGTGGCAGCCCCAGCATTTT.

The rearrangement joins TRBV15 to TRBJ2-5; 8 bases are a match to TRBD2. The junction had 7 bases not matched to a gene; V was cut back by 2 bases and J by 5 bases. CDR1 is LNHNV and CDR2 is YYDKDF in the germline V gene (reference sequence). The CDR3 has 15 amino acids. As DNA, the CDR3 is TGTGCCACCAGCAGATTAAAAAGCGGGAGTGAGACCCAGTACTTC. Translated, it gives CATSRLKSGSETQYF.

This sequence joins TRBV2 and TRBJ2-1, with 7 bases that match TRBD2. The J segment lost 3 bases and the V segment lost 4 bases, leaving 3 bases of the junction unmatched. The CDR3 loop spans 14 amino acids. Germline assignment: CDR1 SNHLY and CDR2 FYNNEI. CDR3 nucleotides: TGTGCCAGCAGTGGGCTAGCGGTCTACAATGAGCAGTTCTTC. Translation: CASSGLAVYNEQFF. Using reference TRBV2 and TRBJ2-1 for the parts outside the CDR3, the full variable domain is EPEVTQTPSHQVTQMGQEVILRCVPISNHLYFYWYRQILGQKVEFLVSFYNNEISEKSEIFDDQFSVERPDGSNFTLKIRSTKLEDSAMYFCASSGLAVYNEQFFGPGTRLTVL.